These 32 T cell receptor beta chains were all obtained from the same sample, sequenced in a study of T cell repertoires and HLA-DP antigens. Profiled with immunoSEQ multiplex PCR; TCRdb holds only in-frame clones, not every one. The data contain 65,000 to 90,000 clones, roughly 78% of them singletons. Their cognate antigens are unknown. Sequencing used CD4+ T cells from PBMCs. The source is a man aged 55 to 70 in good health and CMV-seronegative.

In this sample, this clone turned up a few times. V usage is TRBV9 and J usage is TRBJ1-1; D call uncertain. From germline, CDR1 is SGDLS and CDR2 YYNGEE. CDR3 length equals 15 residues. V shed 2 bases and J shed 1 base, with 12 bases lying between them. The CDR3 region has the DNA TGTGCCAGCAGCGTCGGAGGGTCCGGGAACACTGAAGCTTTCTTT. Protein: CASSVGGSGNTEAFF. The full variable domain, its missing parts supplied by reference TRBV9 and TRBJ1-1, is DSGVTQTPKHLITATGQRVTLRCSPRSGDLSVYWYQQSLDQGLQFLIQYYNGEERAKGNILERFSAQQFPDLHSELNLSSLELGDSALYFCASSVGGSGNTEAFFGQGTRLTVV.

The chain employs TRBV5-1 and TRBJ2-3; 10 positions match TRBD2. Looked up from germline, CDR1 is SGHRS and CDR2 is YFSETQ. This CDR3 has 16 amino acids. The J segment lost 0 bases and the V segment lost 5 bases, leaving 6 bases of the junction unmatched. CDR3 DNA sequence: TGCGCCAGCAGTTCAGGGACTAGCGTGAGCACAGATACGCAGTATTTT. This sequence encodes CASSSGTSVSTDTQYF.

The chain combines TRBV14 with TRBJ2-1, with D possibly TRBD2 on 6 matching bases. CDR1 is SGHDN and CDR2 is FVKESK in the germline V gene. V shed 1 base and J shed 4 bases, with 14 bases lying between them. The CDR3 contains 16 residues. CDR3 bases: TGTGCCAGCAGCCAAGTATGGGCGGGGCAATACAATGAGCAGTTCTTC. This encodes CASSQVWAGQYNEQFF.

The CDR3 DNA follows: TGTGCCAGCAGCAAACGGGGCGGGAGCCTGAGGGATACGCAGTATTTT. This encodes CASSKRGGSLRDTQYF. The gene calls are TRBV7-3 and TRBJ2-3; 7 bases fit TRBD2. Trimming at V came to 5 bases and at J to 6 bases, leaving 14 bases not matched to a gene. CDR1 is SGHTA, CDR2 FQGTGA, per germline. The CDR3 is 16 amino acids.

This chain uses TRBV15 with TRBJ2-5; tentatively, D is TRBD2 (6 bases). This CDR3 has 17 residues. Between the trimmed V and J ends, which lost 8 bases and 11 bases, there was a span of 33 bases. The germline CDR1 and CDR2 sequences are LNHNV and YYDKDF (reference sequence). CDR3 coding DNA: TGTGCCACCTCCCGGGGGATAGGAGCGCCGATCTTGGGGGAGCAGTACTTC. Translating it yields CATSRGIGAPILGEQYF.

This clone was recorded once. The chain has TRBV18 and TRBJ2-7; no clear D gene. This CDR3 comprises 14 residues. Trimming removed 4 bases at V and 0 bases at J, with 10 bases between. CDR1 and CDR2 (germline): KGHSH, LQKENI. Here the CDR3 reads CASSLRPSSYEQYF. CDR3 in DNA: TGTGCCAGCTCACTCCGGCCAAGCTCCTACGAGCAGTACTTC.

The V call is TRBV7-2, the J call TRBJ1-1, with unresolved D. Germline V lookup: CDR1 SGHTA, CDR2 FQGNSA. V shed 4 bases and J shed 6 bases, with 18 bases lying between them. The CDR3 loop spans 15 amino acids. CDR3 region: CASSYHGVGTPEAFF. As DNA, the CDR3 is TGTGCCAGCAGCTACCACGGGGTAGGAACCCCTGAAGCTTTCTTT.

The chain links TRBV30 to TRBJ1-1; tentatively, D is TRBD1 (5 bases). Germline V gene lookup returns CDR1 GTSNPN and CDR2 SVGIG (reference sequence). The CDR3 is 16 amino acids. V gave up 2 bases and J gave up 0 bases, with 16 bases separating them. The CDR3 DNA sequence: TGTGCCTGGAGTAACAGGCGGCGCACCATGAACACTGAAGCTTTCTTT. This gives the protein CAWSNRRRTMNTEAFF.

This chain links TRBV2 with TRBJ2-5; D remains unclear. V lost 7 bases and J 0 bases, leaving 6 bases between the germline ends. Germline V gene sequence: CDR1 SNHLY, CDR2 FYNNEI. The CDR3 is 12 amino acids. The CDR3 DNA reads TGTGCCAGCAAAGAGGACCAAGAGACCCAGTACTTC. Translated, it gives CASKEDQETQYF.

This clone has a handful of counts. V and J are TRBV18 and TRBJ2-7; 9 nucleotides line up with TRBD1. CDR3 length: 15 residues. The V gene's germline CDR1 is KGHSH and CDR2 LQKENI. The junction had 6 bases not matched to a gene; V was cut back by 6 bases and J by 0 bases. The CDR3 DNA sequence: TGTGCCAGCTCTGCCGGGACAGGGAGCTCCTACGAGCAGTACGTC. This translates into CASSAGTGSSYEQYV.

The chain combines TRBV6-1 with TRBJ2-7, with 10 bases fitting TRBD2. The CDR3 runs to 15 residues. CDR1 is MNHNS and CDR2 is SASEGT in the germline V gene. V gave up 1 base and J gave up 4 bases; unmatched junction bases: 4. CDR3 region: CASSEGLAGVYEQYV. CDR3 coding DNA: TGTGCCAGCAGTGAAGGCCTAGCGGGAGTATACGAGCAGTACGTC.

This rearrangement joins TRBV30 to TRBJ1-5, with a tentative D call TRBD1 (6 bases). Germline-derived CDR1 and CDR2 are GTSNPN and SVGIG (reference sequence). V shed 0 bases and J shed 0 bases, with 12 bases lying between them. This CDR3 region has 16 residues. The CDR3 region is CAWSVQGVFSNQPQHF. Written as DNA, the CDR3 is TGTGCCTGGAGTGTACAGGGCGTTTTTAGCAATCAGCCCCAGCATTTT. The full variable domain, with the rest looked up from reference TRBV30 and TRBJ1-5, is SQTIHQWPATLVQPVGSPLSLECTVEGTSNPNLYWYRQAAGRGLQLLFYSVGIGQISSEVPQNLSASRPQDRQFILSSKKLLLSDSGFYLCAWSVQGVFSNQPQHFGDGTRLSIL.

CDR3 residues: CASSLESAQYGYTF. CDR3 in DNA: TGCGCCAGCAGCTTGGAATCAGCTCAGTATGGCTACACCTTC. The rearrangement joins TRBV5-1 to TRBJ1-2; D is undetermined. CDR3 size: 14 residues. V was cut by 0 bases and J by 5 bases, with 11 bases left in between. In germline, CDR1 is SGHRS, CDR2 YFSETQ. Supplemented by reference TRBV5-1 and TRBJ1-2, the full variable domain reads KAGVTQTPRYLIKTRGQQVTLSCSPISGHRSVSWYQQTPGQGLQFLFEYFSETQRNKGNFPGRFSGRQFSNSRSEMNVSTLELGDSALYLCASSLESAQYGYTFGSGTRLTVV.

The chain uses TRBV6-4 and TRBJ1-5; D is ambiguous. This CDR3 is built from 14 residues. Trimming left V 8 bases short and J 4 bases short, with 15 bases between. The germline gives CDR1 MRHNA, CDR2 SNTAGT. CDR3 coding DNA: TGTGCCAGCGGGAGGATGGCGGAGAATCAGCCCCAGCATTTT. It is translated as CASGRMAENQPQHF.

The rearrangement uses TRBV6-5 and TRBJ2-1, with no clear D. Per the germline V gene, CDR1 is MNHEY and CDR2 is SVGAGI. Trimming pared 0 bases from V and 7 bases from J, leaving 4 bases between. This CDR3 spans 12 amino acids. CDR3 DNA: TGTGCCAGCAGTTACTCGAGGAATGAGCAGTTCTTC. This codes for CASSYSRNEQFF.

The chain employs TRBV4-3 and TRBJ2-2; D not resolved. Germline values: CDR1 LGHNA, CDR2 YSLEER. Trimming took 2 bases from V and 8 from J, leaving 12 bases between them. CDR3 length: 14 amino acids. DNA of the CDR3: TGCGCCAGCAGCCAAAACCACGAAGGAGGGGAGCTGTTTTTT. This translates into CASSQNHEGGELFF.

This chain uses TRBV7-2 with TRBJ1-5; 7 bases align to TRBD1. There are 18 residues in the CDR3. Germline V gives CDR1 SGHTA, CDR2 FQGNSA. The J segment lost 2 bases and the V segment lost 3 bases, leaving 13 bases of the junction unmatched. The CDR3 bases are TGTGCCAGCAGCTTGAGCCCTATAACAGGGGTGGGCAATCAGCCCCAGCATTTT. This gives the protein CASSLSPITGVGNQPQHF.

This clone was counted a few times. The chain has TRBV6-1 and TRBJ1-2; 11 nucleotides agree with TRBD1. CDR1 and CDR2 from the germline V gene are MNHNS and SASEGT. The CDR3 sequence is 14 residues long. V dropped 8 bases and J dropped 4; count of bases not matched to a gene: 6. The CDR3 coding sequence is TGTGCCAGCGACCGGGACAGGGGGTCCTATGGCTACACCTTC. Translated, it gives CASDRDRGSYGYTF.

The genes are TRBV6-1 and TRBJ1-1; D gene uncertain. CDR1 and CDR2 from the germline V gene are MNHNS and SASEGT. The ends were cut back, 6 bases at V and 4 bases at J, with 15 bases in the middle. This CDR3 is 14 amino acids long. CDR3 DNA: TGTGCCAGCAGGATAGACCCGGGCAGCACTGAAGCTTTCTTT. Its protein is CASRIDPGSTEAFF.

J is TRBJ1-1 and V is TRBV9, with D uncertain. Trimming took off 0 bases at V and 3 bases at J, with 6 bases between the two ends. Germline CDR1 is SGDLS and CDR2 is YYNGEE. The CDR3 runs to 13 residues. The CDR3 coding sequence is TGTGCCAGCAGCGTAGAGGGATACACTGAAGCTTTCTTT. It yields the protein CASSVEGYTEAFF.

The chain's CDR3 is CATSAPVGRAADTQYF. In DNA, the CDR3 is TGTGCCACCAGCGCACCGGTCGGGCGGGCGGCAGATACGCAGTATTTT. The J gene is TRBJ2-3, the V gene TRBV15; weak D call: TRBD2 (5 bases). The CDR3 totals 16 residues. V was cut by 5 bases and J by 4 bases, with 19 bases left in between. Germline-derived CDR1 and CDR2 are LNHNV and YYDKDF (reference sequence).

The chain carries TRBV19 and TRBJ2-7; the D is unclear. Germline lookup yields CDR1 LNHDA and CDR2 SQIVND (reference sequence). The CDR3 is 14 amino acids. The V gene lost 3 bases and the J gene lost 0 bases, with 9 bases spanning the gap. The CDR3 DNA follows: TGTGCCAGTAGTATCGTAACGAGCTCCTACGAGCAGTACTTC. It translates to CASSIVTSSYEQYF. The variable domain in full, with the rest retrieved from reference TRBV19 and TRBJ2-7, is DGGITQSPKYLFRKEGQNVTLSCEQNLNHDAMYWYRQDPGQGLRLIYYSQIVNDFQKGDIAEGYSVSREKKESFPLTVTSAQKNPTAFYLCASSIVTSSYEQYFGPGTRLTVT.

J is TRBJ2-3 and V is TRBV11-3; D is unresolved. CDR1 is SGHNT and CDR2 is YENEEA in the germline V gene. This CDR3 has 15 residues. The V and J ends lost 6 bases and 2 bases respectively, with 15 bases between them. This CDR3 reads CASSWASTLTDTQYF. The DNA for the CDR3 is TGTGCCAGCAGTTGGGCGTCTACACTCACAGATACGCAGTATTTT.

The rearrangement links TRBV6-6 to TRBJ2-1, with D unresolved. The CDR3 has 11 amino acids. The V and J ends lost 6 bases and 9 bases respectively, with 9 bases between them. The germline V gene has CDR1 MNHNY and CDR2 SVGAGI (reference sequence). The CDR3 loop is CASRGKGEQFF. Here the CDR3 DNA reads TGTGCCAGCAGAGGCAAGGGTGAGCAGTTCTTC.

This chain links TRBV7-2 with TRBJ1-2; 7 nucleotides match TRBD1. CDR3 length: 15 residues. The ends lost 0 bases at V and 6 bases at J; junction bases unmatched: 7. From germline, CDR1 is SGHTA and CDR2 FQGNSA. The CDR3 region is CASSLAITGVHGYTF. The CDR3 DNA sequence: TGTGCCAGCAGCTTAGCAATTACAGGGGTCCATGGCTACACCTTC.

The chain combines TRBV7-9 with TRBJ2-5; D not resolved. V was clipped by 2 bases and J by 9 bases, with 7 bases between them. The CDR3 covers 11 residues. Per the germline V gene, CDR1 is SEHNR and CDR2 is FQNEAQ (reference sequence). The CDR3 loop is CASSLNEAQYF. DNA for the CDR3: TGTGCCAGCAGCTTAAACGAGGCCCAGTACTTC.

The chain links TRBV6-5 to TRBJ2-5; a weak D match, TRBD1 (5 bases). This CDR3 region has 14 residues. V dropped 6 bases and J dropped 4 bases, with 15 bases sitting between them. Germline loops: CDR1 MNHEY, CDR2 SVGAGI. CDR3: CASRHSQGRETQYF. The CDR3 DNA sequence: TGTGCCAGCAGACATTCTCAGGGAAGAGAGACCCAGTACTTC.

V is TRBV6-5 and J is TRBJ2-4; D is unresolved. Germline-derived CDR1 and CDR2 are MNHEY and SVGAGI. V lost 6 bases and J lost 5, with 11 bases in between. The CDR3 is 13 residues long. The CDR3 DNA follows: TGTGCCAGCAGCGGCCTGAACGAAAACATTCAGTACTTC. The encoded protein is CASSGLNENIQYF.

This chain uses TRBV5-1 with TRBJ1-1; perhaps TRBD1 as D (5 bases). V shed 7 bases and J shed 4 bases, with 17 bases lying between them. CDR1 and CDR2 (germline): SGHRS, YFSETQ. The length of the CDR3 is 14 residues. The CDR3 spells CASVRGTGTTEAFF. The CDR3 nucleotides read TGCGCCAGCGTCCGGGGCACTGGGACCACTGAAGCTTTCTTT.

In this sample, this clone turned up once. The genes are TRBV7-3 and TRBJ1-1; 7 nucleotides agree with TRBD1. Trimming at V came to 1 base and at J to 4 bases, leaving 9 bases not matched to a gene. The CDR3 is made up of 16 amino acids. Looked up from germline, CDR1 is SGHTA and CDR2 is FQGTGA. CDR3 amino acids: CASSLIPGGLGTEAFF. Here the CDR3 DNA reads TGTGCCAGCAGCTTAATCCCAGGGGGTTTGGGCACTGAAGCTTTCTTT.

The chain couples TRBV21-1 to TRBJ1-2; the table's D call, TRBD1, has no DNA check behind it. TRBV21-1 corresponds to a pseudogene. This CDR3 contains 14 residues. CDR3 amino acids: CASSKDNRYYGYTF. The CDR3 DNA sequence: TGTGCCAGCAGCAAAGATAACAGATACTATGGCTACACCTTC.

V and J are TRBV29-1 and TRBJ1-4, with D unresolved. CDR3 size: 12 residues. From germline, CDR1 is SQVTM and CDR2 ANQGSEA. The V end lost 1 base, the J end lost 7 bases, and 7 bases lay between the germline ends. This CDR3 reads CSVEVGSEKLFF. The CDR3 nucleotides are TGCAGCGTTGAAGTGGGGAGTGAAAAACTGTTTTTT. The full variable domain, completed using reference TRBV29-1 and TRBJ1-4, is SAVISQKPSRDICQRGTSLTIQCQVDSQVTMMFWYRQQPGQSLTLIATANQGSEATYESGFVIDKFPISRPNLTFSTLTVSNMSPEDSSIYLCSVEVGSEKLFFGSGTQLSVL.